These 8 T cell receptor beta chains originate from one sample sequenced in a study of OX40 agonist ivuxolimab in advanced cancers. Sequencing was performed with immunoSEQ multiplex PCR; in TCRdb, only in-frame clones are kept and a portion is missing. The repertoire holds 80,000 to 90,000 clones, with 80% to 90% as singletons. Source: CD4+ or CD8+ T cells sorted from blood, taken in a trial of the OX40 agonist ivuxolimab. The origin of the receptors is an adult with an advanced solid tumor such as melanoma, head and neck, liver or kidney cancer.

The rearrangement links TRBV5-4 to TRBJ2-5; 10 bases line up with TRBD1. Trimming cost V 4 bases and J 5 bases; bases outside gene matches: 8. CDR1 is SGHNT, CDR2 YYREEE, per germline (reference sequence). This CDR3 region has 15 residues. For the CDR3, the DNA is TGTGCCAGCAGCGAGGACAGGGGGAGCGGGGAGACCCAGTACTTC. Protein product: CASSEDRGSGETQYF.

The genes are TRBV5-4 and TRBJ2-7, with unresolved D. Trimming cost V 3 bases and J 7 bases, with 14 bases left between them. Germline lookup yields CDR1 SGHNT and CDR2 YYREEE (reference sequence). The length of the CDR3 is 13 residues. CDR3: CASSSDAWGEQYF. The DNA of the CDR3 is TGTGCCAGCAGCTCAGATGCCTGGGGAGAGCAGTACTTC.

The V gene is TRBV4-1, the J gene TRBJ2-2; 11 nucleotides line up with TRBD2. With V trimmed by 1 base and J by 6 bases, 7 bases remained unmatched. The CDR3 is 17 amino acids. Germline assignment: CDR1 MGHRA and CDR2 YSYEKL. Here the CDR3 DNA reads TGCGCCAGCAGCCAAGTTAGCGGGGGGGCTTTGCCCGGGGAGCTGTTTTTT. It translates to CASSQVSGGALPGELFF.

The chain has TRBV16 and TRBJ1-4, with D tentatively TRBD1 (5 bases). This CDR3 spans 13 amino acids. The germline V gene encodes CDR1 KGHSY and CDR2 FQNENV. V lost 0 bases, J lost 7 bases, and 6 bases lay in between. The CDR3 DNA reads as TGTGCCAGCAGCCAATCCGGGGGTGAAAAACTGTTTTTT. Protein: CASSQSGGEKLFF.

This clone has more than one count but fewer than ten. J is TRBJ2-2 and V is TRBV11-3; unclear D gene. Germline assignment: CDR1 SGHNT and CDR2 YENEEA. The CDR3 runs 12 residues. V lost 1 base, J lost 4 bases, and 1 base lay in between. Written as DNA, the CDR3 is TGTGCCAGCAGCTTAGGCACCGGGGAGCTGTTTTTT. Protein: CASSLGTGELFF.

The V call is TRBV9, the J call TRBJ1-2; TRBD1 matches at 8 bases. CDR3 length equals 16 residues. The junction had 14 bases not matched to a gene; V was cut back by 4 bases and J by 6 bases. CDR1 SGDLS and CDR2 YYNGEE come from the germline V gene. In DNA, the CDR3 is TGTGCCAGCAGCCCTTTCGGACAGGGACGGGGTGATGGCTACACCTTC. Protein sequence: CASSPFGQGRGDGYTF.

This rearrangement joins TRBV7-9 to TRBJ1-6; D ambiguous. Trimming stripped 10 bases from V and 5 bases from J, with 15 bases between. Per germline, CDR1 SEHNR and CDR2 FQNEAQ (reference sequence). This CDR3 has 14 residues. The CDR3 DNA follows: TGTGCCACCCCGGGGAGTTCTAATAATTCACCCCTCCACTTT. This translates into CATPGSSNNSPLHF.

The V call is TRBV5-4, the J call TRBJ2-1, with 10 bases lining up with TRBD2. Looked up from germline, CDR1 is SGHNT and CDR2 is YYREEE (reference sequence). The CDR3 is made up of 16 amino acids. Trimming took 3 bases from V and 5 from J; bases not matched to a gene: 8. The chain's CDR3 is CASSSTSGGAHNEQFF. The CDR3 region has the DNA TGTGCCAGCAGCTCCACCAGCGGGGGGGCCCACAATGAGCAGTTCTTC.